The 14 T cell receptor beta chains in this list originate from one sample, sequenced in a study of identical twins. TCRdb redid the calling of the 5' RACE reads with MiXCR, one entry per CDR3 protein. The sample has approximately 250,000 distinct CDR3 sequences, 5.5% to 7.5% seen once. The same sample was also studied in work on T cells expressing NK-cell markers.

Sequencing was done on a sample of CD8+ T cells sorted from blood. The receptors were gathered from a woman aged 18 to 35 in good health.

The sample holds a few counts of this clonotype. V is TRBV7-2 and J is TRBJ2-7; TRBD2 agrees at 7 bases. The CDR3 length is 17 residues. Germline-derived CDR1 and CDR2 are SGHTA and FQGNSA. V dropped 1 base and J dropped 0; count of bases not matched to a gene: 9. The CDR3, as DNA: TGTGCCAGCAGCTTAGTTCATGGCGGGGGTAGCTCCTACGAGCAGTACTTC. Its protein product is CASSLVHGGGSSYEQYF. Full variable domain (missing parts from reference TRBV7-2 and TRBJ2-7): GAGVSQSPSNKVTEKGKDVELRCDPISGHTALYWYRQSLGQGLEFLIYFQGNSAPDKSGLPSDRFSAERTGGSVSTLTIQRTQQEDSAVYLCASSLVHGGGSSYEQYFGPGTRLTVT.

The rearrangement joins TRBV6-5 to TRBJ1-2; no clear D gene. The CDR3 runs 13 residues. Germline CDR1 reads MNHEY; CDR2 reads SVGAGI. Trimming took 0 bases from V and 8 from J, leaving 10 bases between them. The CDR3 protein is CASSYSGFRGYTF. CDR3 coding DNA: TGTGCCAGCAGTTACTCGGGCTTCCGAGGCTACACCTTC.

Of note for this clonotype: Possible read error: a much larger clone is one base away. This chain joins TRBV12-3 or TRBV12-4 and TRBJ2-5; D is perhaps TRBD1 or TRBD2 (5 bases each). The CDR3 runs to 12 residues. Trimming shortened V by 4 bases and J by 6 bases, and 9 bases separated the two germline ends. Here the CDR3 reads CASSWDGQTQYF. The CDR3 DNA sequence: TGTGCCAGCAGTTGGGACGGCCAGACCCAGTACTTC.

This clonotype was counted only a few times. V is TRBV5-1 and J is TRBJ2-1, with D tentatively TRBD1 (5 bases). V was shortened by 4 bases and J by 5 bases, with 25 bases between the two germline ends. In germline, CDR1 is SGHRS, CDR2 YFSETQ. The CDR3 runs 18 residues. CDR3 amino acids: CASSPSRVYRFRHNEQFF. Here the CDR3 DNA reads TGCGCCAGCAGCCCCAGCAGGGTTTACCGATTTAGGCACAATGAGCAGTTCTTC.

This clonotype was recorded a few times. This chain uses TRBV5-8 with TRBJ1-2; no definite D call. CDR3 length: 12 amino acids. Per the germline V gene, CDR1 is SGHTS and CDR2 is YDEGEE. Trimming shortened V by 1 base and J by 8 bases, and 9 bases separated the two germline ends. CDR3 loop: CASSLPLGGYTF. DNA for the CDR3: TGTGCCAGCAGCTTGCCCCTCGGGGGCTACACCTTC.

This clonotype was counted many times. The chain uses TRBV27 and TRBJ2-5, with 10 bases matching TRBD2. Germline CDR1 reads MNHEY; CDR2 reads SMNVEV (reference sequence). V lost 7 bases to trimming and J lost 0 bases; unmatched junction nucleotides: 2. This CDR3 comprises 14 residues. The CDR3 nucleotides read TGTGCCAGCAAAGCGGGAGGGTACCAAGAGACCCAGTACTTC. This codes for CASKAGGYQETQYF.

This clonotype occurred many times. This chain links TRBV12-3 or TRBV12-4 with TRBJ2-1; no firm D call. Between the trimmed V and J ends, which lost 5 bases and 12 bases, there was a span of 11 bases. The CDR3 is 11 amino acids. Here the CDR3 reads CASSPSWGQFF. In DNA form, the CDR3 reads TGTGCCAGCAGTCCGAGTTGGGGGCAGTTCTTC.

This clonotype has only a few counts. The gene calls are TRBV27 and TRBJ1-1; D is perhaps TRBD1 (5 bases). V was cut by 6 bases and J by 10 bases, with 21 bases left in between. Germline CDR1 and CDR2: MNHEY and SMNVEV (reference sequence). The CDR3 has 14 amino acids. The CDR3 nucleotides read TGTGCCAGCAGCCAAACGGGGACGGCGCTAGGAGCTTTCTTT. Residues: CASSQTGTALGAFF.

The chain is built from TRBV5-5 and TRBJ1-2; TRBD1 is a possible D gene (6 bases). The CDR3 runs 16 residues. With 1 base removed from V and 7 bases from J, the gap between germline ends came to 20 bases. Germline assignment: CDR1 SGHKS and CDR2 YYEKEE (reference sequence). The CDR3 DNA follows: TGTGCCAGCAGCTTGTTGGGGGGCACCCCCTCGGGTGGCTACACCTTC. Its translation is CASSLLGGTPSGGYTF.

This clonotype was detected many times. This chain uses TRBV6-1 with TRBJ1-1; perhaps TRBD1 as D (5 bases). The CDR3 totals 14 residues. V was pared by 5 bases and J by 2 bases, with 12 bases between. The V gene's germline CDR1 is MNHNS and CDR2 SASEGT. In nucleotides, the CDR3 is TGTGCCAGCAGTATGACAGACACTAACACTGAAGCTTTCTTT. Its translation: CASSMTDTNTEAFF.

This clonotype has at least ten counts. This chain links TRBV4-1 with TRBJ1-1; D may be TRBD1 (5 bases). This CDR3 has 14 amino acids. Trimming left V 1 base short and J 8 bases short, with 14 bases between. CDR1 and CDR2 from the germline V gene are MGHRA and YSYEKL. The CDR3 sequence is CASSQATGYSEAFF. CDR3 sequence (DNA): TGCGCCAGCAGCCAAGCTACAGGCTACTCCGAAGCTTTCTTT.

This sequence joins TRBV27 and TRBJ2-5, with TRBD2 matching 7 bases. CDR1 is MNHEY and CDR2 is SMNVEV in the germline V gene (reference sequence). The CDR3 is 15 residues long. The ends lost 6 bases at V and 3 bases at J; junction bases unmatched: 10. CDR3 sequence (DNA): TGTGCCAGCAGCCTTAGCGGGCCCGTGGAAGAGACCCAGTACTTC. Amino acids: CASSLSGPVEETQYF.

This clonotype was observed at least ten times. J is TRBJ1-5 and V is TRBV6-5; D gene ambiguous. This CDR3 region has 13 residues. The germline V and J ends were trimmed by 2 bases and 5 bases, with 7 bases remaining between them. The V gene's germline CDR1 is MNHEY and CDR2 SVGAGI. This CDR3 is CASSYAGDQPQHF. CDR3 coding DNA: TGTGCCAGCAGTTACGCCGGGGATCAGCCCCAGCATTTT.

The genes are TRBV7-3 and TRBJ1-2, with D unresolved. CDR1 and CDR2 from the germline V gene are SGHTA and FQGTGA. CDR3 length: 15 amino acids. Between the trimmed V and J ends, which lost 8 bases and 7 bases, there was a span of 23 bases. CDR3 in amino acids: CASVGVIGTIAGYTF. As DNA, the CDR3 is TGTGCCAGCGTTGGCGTCATCGGTACTATTGCTGGCTACACCTTC.